This TCR beta chain is drawn from a study of patients and donors after allogeneic stem cell transplantation. One entry per CDR3 protein, called by TCRdb with MiXCR from the RT-PCR reads. Here the sample spans about a million distinct CDR3 sequences, more than 15% being singletons. The CDR3 is 14 amino acids. From germline, CDR1 is DFQATT and CDR2 SNEGSKA (reference sequence). V was clipped by 2 bases and J by 12 bases; unmatched bases: 6. This clonotype was counted between two and nine times. What was sequenced was blood, either unsorted or a sorted T cell fraction (not recorded which). The TCR comes from a human donor who was either an allogeneic HSCT recipient or a stem cell or donor lymphocyte infusion donor (not recorded which). It is not recorded whose cells these are; they may come from a transplant donor. The chain has TRBV20-1 and TRBJ2-1, with 14 bases identical to TRBD2. CDR3 amino acids: CSARIGTSGSRQFF. CDR3 DNA: TGCAGTGCTAGAATAGGGACTAGCGGGAGTCGGCAGTTCTTC.